What follows are 8 T cell receptor beta chains derived from one specimen sequenced in a study of blood T cells in healthy people across ages. PCR was performed a second time for about 7 to 12 cycles using a sample-barcoded 5' primer and a J-beta primer mix. TCRdb re-analysed the 5' RACE reads in MiXCR, keeping a single row per CDR3 protein. The table has roughly 1,700,000 distinct CDR3 sequences, about 28% seen once. Sample: blood. The source of these receptors is a woman between 25 and 40 years old in good health.

This clonotype was counted many times. V usage is TRBV7-2 and J usage is TRBJ2-1; D uncertain. CDR1 SGHTA and CDR2 FQGNSA come from the germline V gene. The CDR3 covers 11 residues. The V end lost 5 bases, the J end lost 8 bases, and 7 bases lay between the germline ends. CDR3 DNA sequence: TGTGCCAGCAGCCCATTATATGAGCAGTTCTTC. Its translation is CASSPLYEQFF.

As to this clonotype: The germline gene is not matched at one end of the junction; a read error may be the cause. This rearrangement joins TRBV29-1 to TRBJ2-7; the D gene could be TRBD1 or TRBD2 (5 bases each). CDR1 and CDR2 from the germline V gene are SQVTM and ANQGSEA. The CDR3 extends over 11 amino acids. The CDR3: CGVGGSYEQYF. The DNA for the CDR3 is TGCGGCGTTGGGGGTTCCTACGAGCAGTACTTC.

The genes are TRBV14 and TRBJ2-4, with TRBD2 identical over 7 bases. CDR3 size: 14 residues. The V and J ends lost 1 base and 11 bases, in that order; junction bases with no gene match: 8. In germline, CDR1 is SGHDN, CDR2 FVKESK. The chain's CDR3 is CASSQVGAGRVQYF. CDR3 bases: TGTGCCAGCAGCCAAGTAGGAGCGGGGAGAGTTCAGTACTTC.

The gene calls are TRBV12-5 and TRBJ2-1; D is possibly TRBD1 (6 bases). The V and J ends lost 7 bases and 4 bases respectively, with 11 bases between them. The CDR3 has 13 residues. Germline V gene sequence: CDR1 LGHNT, CDR2 FRNRAP. In DNA form, the CDR3 reads TGTGCTAGTGCTTCCCAGGGGTACAATGAGCAGTTCTTC. The encoded protein is CASASQGYNEQFF.

This chain connects TRBV28 to TRBJ1-2; no firm D call. Germline CDR1 and CDR2: MDHEN and SYDVKM. The CDR3 sequence is 13 residues long. Deletions cut 2 bases from V and 7 bases from J, with 11 bases between. The CDR3 region has the DNA TGTGCCAGCAGTTTACGGGTAGCTTCTGGCTACACCTTC. Encoded protein: CASSLRVASGYTF.

The chain links TRBV6-2 or TRBV6-3 to TRBJ2-7; D remains ambiguous. CDR3 length: 16 amino acids. Deletions cut 1 base from V and 0 bases from J, with 13 bases between. Germline V gene data show CDR1 as MNHEY and CDR2 as SVGEGT. The CDR3 coding sequence is TGTGCCAGCAGTTACTTGACGAAAAGCTCCTCCTACGAGCAGTACTTC. Translated, it gives CASSYLTKSSSYEQYF.

The chain is built from TRBV30 and TRBJ1-4; TRBD1 might be the D (6 bases). This CDR3 region has 12 residues. CDR1 and CDR2 (germline): GTSNPN, SVGIG (reference sequence). V was pared by 0 bases and J by 7 bases, with 6 bases between. This CDR3 is CAWSVQGEKLFF. Written as DNA, the CDR3 is TGTGCCTGGAGTGTACAGGGTGAAAAACTGTTTTTT.

This chain connects TRBV2 to TRBJ2-1; TRBD2 agrees at 9 bases. With 10 bases clipped from V and 6 bases from J, the junction kept 10 bases outside the gene matches. This CDR3 has 14 residues. The germline CDR1 and CDR2 sequences are SNHLY and FYNNEI. The CDR3 loop reads CANLAGPLGNEQFF. The CDR3 DNA sequence: TGTGCCAATCTAGCGGGGCCTTTGGGCAATGAGCAGTTCTTC.